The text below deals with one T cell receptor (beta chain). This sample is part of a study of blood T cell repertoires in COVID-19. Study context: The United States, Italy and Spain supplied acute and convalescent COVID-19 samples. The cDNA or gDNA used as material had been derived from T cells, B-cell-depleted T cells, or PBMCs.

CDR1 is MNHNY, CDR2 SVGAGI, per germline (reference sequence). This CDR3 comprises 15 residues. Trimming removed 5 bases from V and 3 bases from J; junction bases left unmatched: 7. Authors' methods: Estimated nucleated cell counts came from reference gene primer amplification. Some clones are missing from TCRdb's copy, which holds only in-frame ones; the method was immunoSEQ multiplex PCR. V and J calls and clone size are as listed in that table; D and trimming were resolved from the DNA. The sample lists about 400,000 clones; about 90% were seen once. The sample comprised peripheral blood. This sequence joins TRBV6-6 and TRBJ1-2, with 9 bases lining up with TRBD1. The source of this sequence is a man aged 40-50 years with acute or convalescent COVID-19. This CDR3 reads CASSPTGGEYYGYTF. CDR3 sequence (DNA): TGTGCCAGCAGTCCTACAGGGGGCGAATACTATGGCTACACCTTC.